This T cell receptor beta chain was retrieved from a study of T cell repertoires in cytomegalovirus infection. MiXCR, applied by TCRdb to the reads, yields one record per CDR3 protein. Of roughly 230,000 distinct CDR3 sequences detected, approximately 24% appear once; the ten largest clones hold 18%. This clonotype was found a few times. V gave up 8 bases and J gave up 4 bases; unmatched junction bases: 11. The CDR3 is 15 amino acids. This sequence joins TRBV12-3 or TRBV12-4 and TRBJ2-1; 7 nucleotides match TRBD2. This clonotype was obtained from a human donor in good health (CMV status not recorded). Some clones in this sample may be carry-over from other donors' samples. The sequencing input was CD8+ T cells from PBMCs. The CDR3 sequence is CASRVGGGRYNEQFF. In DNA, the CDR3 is TGTGCCAGCCGAGTGGGGGGGGGACGGTACAATGAGCAGTTCTTC.